These T cell receptor beta chains were read from a single sample in a study of blood T cell repertoires in COVID-19. Clones were sequenced by immunoSEQ multiplex PCR, and TCRdb holds only the in-frame ones, with some missing. The sample lists about 260,000 clones, 88% occurring once. The specimen was peripheral blood. These receptors all come from a human donor in a cohort sampled during active COVID-19. Both conserved end residues are part of each CDR3. The D gene is left open where the match is weak. Clone sizes are given selectively: once, few, many, or a class where the clone is expanded.

CDR3aa	CDR3nt	v_gene	j_gene	len	d_gene	abundance
CASSFVAVYQETQYF	TGTGCCAGCAGTTTTGTAGCGGTATACCAAGAGACCCAGTACTTC	TRBV28	TRBJ2-5	15	.	.
CARRPEGWGNQPQHF	TGTGCCAGGCGCCCGGAGGGTTGGGGCAATCAGCCCCAGCATTTT	TRBV4-2	TRBJ1-5	15	.	.
CASSLIGATQYF	TGTGCCAGCAGCTTAATTGGGGCTACCCAGTACTTC	TRBV7-6	TRBJ2-5	12	.	.
CASSLGAMNTEAFF	TGTGCCAGCAGCCTAGGGGCCATGAACACTGAAGCTTTCTTT	TRBV11-3	TRBJ1-1	14	.	many
CASSPPGLARGRRDTQYF	TGTGCCAGCAGCCCGCCCGGACTAGCGCGAGGCCGGCGGGATACGCAGTATTTT	TRBV28	TRBJ2-3	18	TRBD2	.
CASSTGPYEQYF	TGTGCCAGCAGTACAGGTCCCTACGAGCAGTACTTC	TRBV12-3/TRBV12-4	TRBJ2-7	12	.	.
CASNNGPLESYEQYF	TGTGCCAGCAATAATGGCCCCCTGGAGTCCTACGAGCAGTACTTC	TRBV6-5	TRBJ2-7	15	.	.
CASSQDGTDGYTF	TGTGCCAGCAGTCAAGACGGGACAGATGGCTACACCTTC	TRBV28	TRBJ1-2	13	TRBD1	.
CASAPMSSGNTIYF	TGTGCCAGCGCCCCCATGAGCTCTGGAAACACCATATATTTT	TRBV19	TRBJ1-3	14	.	.
CASSAGTSFLYEQYF	TGTGCCAGCAGCGCAGGGACATCTTTTCTCTACGAGCAGTACTTC	TRBV9	TRBJ2-7	15	.	.
CASSLKTAGNGYTF	TGTGCCAGCAGCCTAAAGACGGCAGGGAATGGCTACACCTTC	TRBV3-1/TRBV3-2	TRBJ1-2	14	.	.
CATRRQGAGAKNIQYF	TGTGCCACCAGACGCCAGGGGGCCGGCGCCAAAAACATTCAGTACTTC	TRBV15	TRBJ2-4	16	TRBD1	.
CASSLQGTSNNEQFF	TGTGCCAGCAGTTTGCAGGGTACTTCTAACAATGAGCAGTTCTTC	TRBV28	TRBJ2-1	15	.	few
CASSPLSGPAYNEQFF	TGTGCCAGCAGCCCCCTGAGCGGGCCCGCCTACAATGAGCAGTTCTTC	TRBV11-2	TRBJ2-1	16	.	.
CASSPSPLADGWGTDTQYF	TGTGCCAGCAGCCCATCGCCTCTAGCGGATGGCTGGGGCACAGATACGCAGTATTTT	TRBV5-4	TRBJ2-3	19	TRBD2	.
CASSLGPQGTYEQYF	TGTGCCAGCAGCTTAGGCCCACAGGGAACCTACGAGCAGTACTTC	TRBV11-3	TRBJ2-7	15	.	.
CASRIQGHSPYEQYF	TGTGCCAGCAGAATACAGGGCCACTCTCCCTACGAGCAGTACTTC	TRBV27	TRBJ2-7	15	.	once
CATSDQRQALDSTNEKLFF	TGTGCCACCAGTGATCAGCGACAGGCCTTAGATTCAACTAATGAAAAACTGTTTTTT	TRBV24-1	TRBJ1-4	19	.	.
CASSFRVASYEQYF	TGTGCCAGCAGTTTTCGGGTAGCCTCCTACGAGCAGTACTTC	TRBV28	TRBJ2-7	14	.	.
CASSQTPKSAGRVSPLHF	TGCGCCAGCAGTCAAACCCCCAAATCAGCAGGGAGGGTATCACCCCTCCACTTT	TRBV23-1	TRBJ1-6	18	.	.
CASSLTDRGEQYF	TGTGCCAGCAGTTTAACCGACAGGGGCGAGCAGTACTTC	TRBV12-3/TRBV12-4	TRBJ2-7	13	TRBD1	.
CASSLQLTGTQYF	TGTGCCAGCAGCTTACAACTCACAGGGACCCAGTACTTC	TRBV11-2	TRBJ2-5	13	.	.
CAWTPEFRVNYGYTF	TGTGCCTGGACTCCTGAGTTCAGGGTCAACTATGGCTACACCTTC	TRBV30	TRBJ1-2	15	.	.
CASSQTPQGKATYEQYF	TGCGCCAGCAGCCAAACACCACAGGGGAAAGCCACCTACGAGCAGTACTTC	TRBV4-1	TRBJ2-7	17	TRBD1	once
CASSFYQGGGNTIYF	TGTGCCAGCAGTTTTTATCAGGGAGGTGGAAACACCATATATTTT	TRBV28	TRBJ1-3	15	.	.
CASSSASGRENEQFF	TGCGCCAGCAGCTCAGCTAGCGGCCGCGAGAATGAGCAGTTCTTC	TRBV5-1	TRBJ2-1	15	TRBD2	.
CASSSVQGLTYEQYF	TGTGCCAGCAGCTCGGTCCAGGGATTAACCTACGAGCAGTACTTC	TRBV11-2	TRBJ2-7	15	.	.